What follows are 13 T cell receptor beta chains derived from one specimen sequenced in a study of control samples from healthy donors and cancer patients (TCRdb year 2020). Library preparation was by the immunoSEQ multiplex PCR assay. TCRdb provides this immuneACCESS table in a form limited to in-frame rearrangements. Some clones are lacking; in checked studies, under half of them reflect an unresolved V gene, and why the rest are absent is not known. This sample is represented by about 410,000 clones; approximately 92% of them were singletons. In total, the top ten clones hold roughly 6.4% of the sample. Sequences were obtained from PBMCs. These receptors came from a man aged 35-49 years with head and neck cancer.

The chain employs TRBV6-2 or TRBV6-3 and TRBJ1-3, with a weak D call TRBD1 (5 bases). Germline assignment: CDR1 MNHEY and CDR2 SVGEGT. V was cut by 5 bases and J by 0 bases, with 11 bases left in between. The CDR3 totals 15 residues. This chain's CDR3 is CASSRGLVSGNTIYF. The CDR3 nucleotides are TGTGCCAGCAGTCGGGGACTCGTCTCTGGAAACACCATATATTTT.

The V and J genes are TRBV30 and TRBJ2-7; D gene ambiguous. The CDR3 runs 14 residues. Germline CDR1 reads GTSNPN; CDR2 reads SVGIG (reference sequence). Trimming took 3 bases from V and 0 from J, leaving 12 bases between them. The CDR3 nucleotides are TGTGCCTGGAGCTTGGGGTTTGGCTCCTACGAGCAGTACTTC. Amino acids: CAWSLGFGSYEQYF.

This chain links TRBV28 with TRBJ1-1; D remains unclear. Germline loops: CDR1 MDHEN, CDR2 SYDVKM. V lost 3 bases and J lost 4, with 12 bases in between. The length of the CDR3 is 14 residues. The CDR3 loop is CASSFPLSGTEAFF. The CDR3 nucleotides read TGTGCCAGCAGTTTTCCGCTAAGCGGCACTGAAGCTTTCTTT.

The chain employs TRBV9 and TRBJ2-3; TRBD1 aligns across 8 bases. V was clipped by 4 bases and J by 2 bases; unmatched bases: 6. Germline V gene lookup returns CDR1 SGDLS and CDR2 YYNGEE. The CDR3 length is 15 residues. The CDR3 spells CASSRDRNPTDTQYF. The CDR3 bases are TGTGCCAGCAGCCGGGACAGGAATCCCACAGATACGCAGTATTTT. Filled out from reference TRBV9 and TRBJ2-3, the complete variable domain reads DSGVTQTPKHLITATGQRVTLRCSPRSGDLSVYWYQQSLDQGLQFLIQYYNGEERAKGNILERFSAQQFPDLHSELNLSSLELGDSALYFCASSRDRNPTDTQYFGPGTRLTVL.

This chain links TRBV24-1 with TRBJ1-1, with a weak D call TRBD1 (6 bases). Germline V gives CDR1 KGHDR, CDR2 SFDVKD. The CDR3 covers 14 residues. V was shortened by 5 bases and J by 7 bases, with 16 bases between the two germline ends. CDR3 coding DNA: TGTGCCACCAGTGGGGACGCAGGGGTGGATGAAGCTTTCTTT. This sequence encodes CATSGDAGVDEAFF.

The chain employs TRBV3-1 (or the pseudogene TRBV3-2) and TRBJ1-6; no clear D. The CDR3 runs to 14 residues. V dropped 1 base and J dropped 1 base, with 2 bases sitting between them. Germline CDR1 reads LGHDT; CDR2 reads YNNKEL (reference sequence). The CDR3 loop is CASSQGSYNSPLHF. DNA of the CDR3: TGTGCCAGCAGCCAAGGGTCCTATAATTCACCCCTCCACTTT.

This chain links TRBV4-1 with TRBJ2-2; D possibly uses TRBD1 or TRBD2 (6 bases each). Germline lookup yields CDR1 MGHRA and CDR2 YSYEKL. The CDR3 is 16 amino acids. Trimming pared 4 bases from V and 3 bases from J, leaving 15 bases between. CDR3 coding DNA: TGCGCCAGCAGCCTCAACAGGGTAGCGGACACCGGGGAGCTGTTTTTT. It yields the protein CASSLNRVADTGELFF.

This chain links TRBV19 with TRBJ2-5; D possibly uses TRBD1 or TRBD2 (6 bases each). Trimming removed 0 bases at V and 7 bases at J, with 12 bases between. Germline V gene data show CDR1 as LNHDA and CDR2 as SQIVND (reference sequence). The CDR3 loop spans 14 amino acids. DNA of the CDR3: TGTGCCAGTAGTATAGAAGCAGGGGAGGCGACCCAGTACTTC. Protein sequence: CASSIEAGEATQYF.

The chain combines TRBV5-8 with TRBJ1-5; D remains unclear. V was trimmed by 4 bases and J by 0 bases, leaving 11 bases between them. The germline V gene encodes CDR1 SGHTS and CDR2 YDEGEE. This CDR3 is 15 amino acids long. CDR3 DNA sequence: TGTGCCAGCAGCCAAGACGGATATAGCAATCAGCCCCAGCATTTT. Protein sequence: CASSQDGYSNQPQHF.

For the CDR3, the DNA is TGCGCCAGCAGCCAAGATCGACGGCAGACCCAAGCTTTCTTT. Translation gives CASSQDRRQTQAFF. The rearrangement joins TRBV4-3 to TRBJ1-1; D gene unclear. The V gene lost 0 bases and the J gene lost 9 bases, with 14 bases spanning the gap. Looked up from germline, CDR1 is LGHNA and CDR2 is YSLEER. The length of the CDR3 is 14 residues.

The chain has TRBV4-2 and TRBJ2-7, with D possibly TRBD2 on 6 matching bases. V was cut by 3 bases and J by 0 bases, with 9 bases left in between. The CDR3 loop spans 14 amino acids. CDR1 and CDR2 from the germline V gene are LGHNA and YNFKEQ. The CDR3 coding sequence is TGTGCCAGCAGCCAGTCCGGGAGCTCCTACGAGCAGTACTTC. Its protein is CASSQSGSSYEQYF.

The chain couples TRBV7-3 to TRBJ2-1; no clear D gene. Between the trimmed V and J ends, which lost 2 bases and 10 bases, there was a span of 12 bases. Looked up from germline, CDR1 is SGHTA and CDR2 is FQGTGA. This CDR3 is 13 amino acids long. This CDR3 is CASSLRPGEEQFF. The CDR3 DNA reads TGTGCCAGCAGCTTACGCCCGGGCGAGGAGCAGTTCTTC. The variable domain in full, with the rest retrieved from reference TRBV7-3 and TRBJ2-1, is GAGVSQTPSNKVTEKGKYVELRCDPISGHTALYWYRQSLGQGPEFLIYFQGTGAADDSGLPNDRFFAVRPEGSVSTLKIQRTERGDSAVYLCASSLRPGEEQFFGPGTRLTVL.

This clone was observed once. The J gene is TRBJ1-1, the V gene TRBV12-5; D gene ambiguous. Trimming cost V 3 bases and J 0 bases, with 17 bases left between them. CDR1 is LGHNT and CDR2 is FRNRAP in the germline V gene. The CDR3 spans 17 residues. The CDR3 sequence: CASGFSVATALNTEAFF. CDR3 in DNA: TGTGCTAGTGGTTTCTCCGTCGCTACAGCACTGAACACTGAAGCTTTCTTT.